A single sample gave rise to the 5 T cell receptor beta chains below, sequenced in a study of T-cell reconstitution after alpha-beta-depleted transplantation in children. The TCRbeta library incorporated unique molecular identifiers. TCRdb fed the PCR reads into MiXCR, producing one record per CDR3 protein. The data contain a few hundred thousand distinct CDR3 sequences, around 10% of them singletons. The starting material was PBMCs from the stem cell graft donor, obtained from the stem cell graft. These receptors all come from a human donor who donated a stem cell graft to a child with acute lymphoblastic leukemia.

This clonotype was detected many times. The J gene is TRBJ2-4, the V gene TRBV5-6, with 9 bases that match TRBD1. This CDR3 spans 14 amino acids. The trim removed 4 bases at V and 6 bases at J, leaving 5 bases unmatched. Per germline, CDR1 SGHDT and CDR2 YYEEEE. CDR3 amino acids: CASSGRQGGNIQYF. CDR3 nucleotide sequence: TGTGCCAGCAGCGGTAGACAGGGGGGAAACATTCAGTACTTC.

This clonotype was seen a handful of times. The chain joins TRBV5-1 to TRBJ2-2; weak D call: TRBD2 (6 bases). The CDR3 loop spans 15 amino acids. Trimming removed 2 bases at V and 6 bases at J, with 14 bases between. From germline, CDR1 is SGHRS and CDR2 YFSETQ. Here the CDR3 reads CASSFTSLEAGELFF. As DNA, the CDR3 is TGCGCCAGCAGCTTTACTAGCTTGGAGGCCGGGGAGCTGTTTTTT.

This clonotype was found many times. The rearrangement joins TRBV27 to TRBJ2-6; D is ambiguous. The V end was cut by 0 bases, the J end by 4 bases, with 4 bases between. This CDR3 comprises 14 residues. Germline CDR1 MNHEY, CDR2 SMNVEV (reference sequence). Here the CDR3 reads CASSLSKGANVLTF. In DNA form, the CDR3 reads TGTGCCAGCAGTTTATCGAAGGGGGCCAACGTCCTGACTTTC.

At least ten counts were recorded for this clonotype. V usage is TRBV6-5 and J usage is TRBJ2-1; D could derive from TRBD1 or TRBD2 (6 bases each). Deletions cut 0 bases from V and 8 bases from J, with 14 bases between. Germline CDR1 and CDR2: MNHEY and SVGAGI. The CDR3 length is 15 residues. The CDR3 loop reads CASSYSLGGRDEQFF. CDR3 coding DNA: TGTGCCAGCAGTTACTCGCTGGGGGGCAGGGATGAGCAGTTCTTC.

This CDR3 reads CSVPPGFGTEAFF. CDR3 DNA: TGCAGTGTCCCGCCAGGGTTCGGCACTGAAGCTTTCTTT. This sequence joins TRBV20-1 and TRBJ1-1, with a weak D call TRBD1 (5 bases). Germline lookup yields CDR1 DFQATT and CDR2 SNEGSKA (reference sequence). The CDR3 loop spans 13 amino acids. Trimming took 7 bases from V and 4 from J, leaving 16 bases between them.